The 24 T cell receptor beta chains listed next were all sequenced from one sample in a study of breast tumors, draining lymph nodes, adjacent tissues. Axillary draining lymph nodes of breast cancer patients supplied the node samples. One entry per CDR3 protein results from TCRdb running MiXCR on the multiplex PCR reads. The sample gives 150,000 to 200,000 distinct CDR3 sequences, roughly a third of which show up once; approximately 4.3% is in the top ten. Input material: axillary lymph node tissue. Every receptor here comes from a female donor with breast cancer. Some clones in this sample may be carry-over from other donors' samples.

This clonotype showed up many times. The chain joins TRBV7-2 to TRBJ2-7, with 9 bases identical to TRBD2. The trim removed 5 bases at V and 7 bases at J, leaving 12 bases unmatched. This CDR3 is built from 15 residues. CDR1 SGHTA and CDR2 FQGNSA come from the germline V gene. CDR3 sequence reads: CASSPWKAGGLEQYF. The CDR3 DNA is TGTGCCAGCAGCCCGTGGAAAGCGGGGGGTCTAGAGCAGTACTTC.

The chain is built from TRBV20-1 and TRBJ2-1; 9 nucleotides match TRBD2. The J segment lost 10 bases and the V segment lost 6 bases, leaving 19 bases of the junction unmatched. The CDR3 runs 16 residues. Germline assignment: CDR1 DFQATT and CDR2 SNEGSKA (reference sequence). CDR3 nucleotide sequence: TGCAGTGCCAGCAGTGAGACTAGCGGCCCGCAATTGGAGCAGTTCTTC. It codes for CSASSETSGPQLEQFF.

CDR3: CASSYRDAAAYEHF. In nucleotides, the CDR3 is TGTGCCAGCAGCTACCGGGACGCAGCAGCCTACGAGCATTTT. The chain carries TRBV5-5 and TRBJ1-5; a possible D gene is TRBD1 (5 bases). V gave up 3 bases and J gave up 14 bases, with 21 bases separating them. CDR1 and CDR2 (germline): SGHKS, YYEKEE (reference sequence). There are 14 residues in the CDR3.

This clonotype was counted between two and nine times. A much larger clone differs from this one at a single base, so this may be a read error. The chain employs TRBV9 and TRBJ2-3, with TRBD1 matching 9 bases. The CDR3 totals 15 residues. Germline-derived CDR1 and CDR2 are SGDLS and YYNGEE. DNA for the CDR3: TGTGCCAGCGGGAGGGGGACAGGGAGGACAGATACGCCGTATTTT. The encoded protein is CASGRGTGRTDTPYF.

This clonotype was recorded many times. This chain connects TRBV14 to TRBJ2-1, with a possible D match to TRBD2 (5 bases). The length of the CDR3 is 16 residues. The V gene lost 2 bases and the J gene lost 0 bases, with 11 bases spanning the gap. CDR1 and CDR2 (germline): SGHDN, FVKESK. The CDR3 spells CASSQPSGSSYNEQFF. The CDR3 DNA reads TGTGCCAGCAGCCAACCCAGCGGAAGCTCCTACAATGAGCAGTTCTTC. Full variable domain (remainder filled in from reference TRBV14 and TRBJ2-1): EAGVTQFPSHSVIEKGQTVTLRCDPISGHDNLYWYRRVMGKEIKFLLHFVKESKQDESGMPNNRFLAERTGGTYSTLKVQPAELEDSGVYFCASSQPSGSSYNEQFFGPGTRLTVL.

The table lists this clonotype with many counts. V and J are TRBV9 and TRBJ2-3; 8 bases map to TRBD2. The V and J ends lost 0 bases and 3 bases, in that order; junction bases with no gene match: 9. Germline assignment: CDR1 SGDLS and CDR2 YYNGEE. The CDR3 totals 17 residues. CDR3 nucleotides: TGTGCCAGCAGCGTAGCCCCCAGCGGGGGTCCGACAGATACGCAGTATTTT. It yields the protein CASSVAPSGGPTDTQYF.

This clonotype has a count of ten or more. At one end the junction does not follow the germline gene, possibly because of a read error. The CDR3 sequence is CSARGLAGEDEQFF. CDR3 nucleotides: TGCAGTGCAAGAGGACTAGCGGGAGAGGATGAGCAGTTCTTC. The V and J genes are TRBV20-1 and TRBJ2-1, with 13 bases matching TRBD2. CDR1 and CDR2 from the germline V gene are DFQATT and SNEGSKA (reference sequence). This CDR3 spans 14 amino acids.

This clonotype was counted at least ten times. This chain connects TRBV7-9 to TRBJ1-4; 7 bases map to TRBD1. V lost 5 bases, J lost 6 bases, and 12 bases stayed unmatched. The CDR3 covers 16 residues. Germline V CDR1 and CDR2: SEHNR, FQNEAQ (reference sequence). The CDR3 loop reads CASSATGVQVYEKLFF. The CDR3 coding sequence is TGTGCCAGCAGCGCAACAGGGGTCCAGGTTTATGAAAAACTGTTTTTT.

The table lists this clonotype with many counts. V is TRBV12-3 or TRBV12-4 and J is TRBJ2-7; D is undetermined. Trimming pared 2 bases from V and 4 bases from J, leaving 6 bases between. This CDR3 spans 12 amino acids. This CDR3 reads CASSLILYEQYF. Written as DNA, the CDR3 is TGTGCCAGCAGTTTAATCCTTTACGAGCAGTACTTC.

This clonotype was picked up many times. CDR3 region: CASSASGSSNQPQHF. In DNA form, the CDR3 reads TGTGCCAGCAGCGCCTCAGGGTCTAGCAATCAGCCCCAGCATTTT. J is TRBJ1-5 and V is TRBV7-9; a possible D gene is TRBD1 (5 bases). The germline V and J ends were trimmed by 5 bases and 0 bases, with 11 bases remaining between them. The V gene's germline CDR1 is SEHNR and CDR2 FQNEAQ (reference sequence). This CDR3 has 15 amino acids.

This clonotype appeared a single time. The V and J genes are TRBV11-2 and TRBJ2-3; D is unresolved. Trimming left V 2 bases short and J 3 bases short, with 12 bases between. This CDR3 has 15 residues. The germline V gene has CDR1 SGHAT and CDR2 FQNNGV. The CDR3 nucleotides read TGTGCCAGCAGCTTAATCGGGTCGGAGACAGATACGCAGTATTTT. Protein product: CASSLIGSETDTQYF.

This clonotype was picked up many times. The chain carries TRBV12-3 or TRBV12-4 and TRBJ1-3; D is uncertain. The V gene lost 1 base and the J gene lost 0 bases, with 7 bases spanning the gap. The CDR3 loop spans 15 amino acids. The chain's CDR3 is CASSLGGYSGNTIYF. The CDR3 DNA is TGTGCCAGCAGTTTAGGGGGATACTCTGGAAACACCATATATTTT.

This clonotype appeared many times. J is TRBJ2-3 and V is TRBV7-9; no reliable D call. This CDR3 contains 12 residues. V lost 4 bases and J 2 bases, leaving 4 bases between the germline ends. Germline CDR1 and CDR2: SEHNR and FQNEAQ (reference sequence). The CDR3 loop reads CASSYYTDTQYF. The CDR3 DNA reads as TGTGCCAGCAGCTACTACACAGATACGCAGTATTTT.

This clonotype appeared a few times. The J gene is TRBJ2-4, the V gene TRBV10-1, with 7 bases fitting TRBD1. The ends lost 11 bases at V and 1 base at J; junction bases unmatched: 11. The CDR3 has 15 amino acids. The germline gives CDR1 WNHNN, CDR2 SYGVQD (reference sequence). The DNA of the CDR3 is TGCGCCGGATACAGGGGTCCAAGGGCCAAAAACATTCAGTACTTC. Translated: CAGYRGPRAKNIQYF.

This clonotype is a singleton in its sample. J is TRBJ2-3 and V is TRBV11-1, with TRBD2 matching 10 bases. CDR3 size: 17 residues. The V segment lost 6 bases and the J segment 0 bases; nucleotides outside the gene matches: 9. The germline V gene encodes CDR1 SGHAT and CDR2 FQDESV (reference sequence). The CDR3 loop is CASSPGLATLSTDTQYF. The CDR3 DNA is TGTGCCAGCAGTCCGGGACTAGCGACTCTTAGCACAGATACGCAGTATTTT.

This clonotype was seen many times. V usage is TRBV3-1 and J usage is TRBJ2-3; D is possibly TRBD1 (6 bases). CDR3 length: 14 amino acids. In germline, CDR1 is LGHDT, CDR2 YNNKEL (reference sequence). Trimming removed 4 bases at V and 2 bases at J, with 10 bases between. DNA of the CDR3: TGTGCCAGCAGCCCTGGGGACACCACAGATACGCAGTATTTT. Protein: CASSPGDTTDTQYF.

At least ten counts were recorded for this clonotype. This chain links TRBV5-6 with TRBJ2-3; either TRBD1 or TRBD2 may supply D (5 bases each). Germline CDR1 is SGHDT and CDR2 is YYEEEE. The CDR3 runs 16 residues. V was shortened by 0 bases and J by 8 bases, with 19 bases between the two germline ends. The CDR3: CASSLGWGSIEGTQYF. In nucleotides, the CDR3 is TGTGCCAGCAGCTTGGGTTGGGGGTCCATTGAGGGTACGCAGTATTTT.

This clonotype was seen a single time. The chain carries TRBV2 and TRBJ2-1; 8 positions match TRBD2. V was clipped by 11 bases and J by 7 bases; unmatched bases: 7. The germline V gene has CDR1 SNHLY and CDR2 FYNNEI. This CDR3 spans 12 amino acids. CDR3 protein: CASPPGGNEQFF. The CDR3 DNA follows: TGTGCCTCTCCACCGGGGGGGAATGAGCAGTTCTTC.

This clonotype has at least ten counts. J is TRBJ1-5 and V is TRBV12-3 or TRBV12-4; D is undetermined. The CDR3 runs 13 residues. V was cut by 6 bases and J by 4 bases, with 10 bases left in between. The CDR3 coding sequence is TGTGCCAGCAGCCTGAGCCGGAATCAGCCCCAGCATTTT. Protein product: CASSLSRNQPQHF.

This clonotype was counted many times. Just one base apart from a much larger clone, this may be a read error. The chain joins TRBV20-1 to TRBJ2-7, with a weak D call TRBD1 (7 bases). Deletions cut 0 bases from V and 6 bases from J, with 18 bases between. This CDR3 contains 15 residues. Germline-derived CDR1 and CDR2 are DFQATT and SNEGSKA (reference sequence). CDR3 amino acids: CSARDAAGGPLEQYF. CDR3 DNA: TGCAGTGCTAGAGATGCGGCAGGGGGGCCTCTCGAGCAGTACTTC.

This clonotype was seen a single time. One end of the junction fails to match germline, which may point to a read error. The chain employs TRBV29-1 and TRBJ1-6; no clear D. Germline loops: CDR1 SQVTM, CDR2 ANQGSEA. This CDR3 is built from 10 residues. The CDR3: CSANQRSSFF. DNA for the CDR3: TGCAGCGCCAACCAACGATCGTCTTTCTTT. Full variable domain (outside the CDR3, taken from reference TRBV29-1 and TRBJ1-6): SAVISQKPSRDICQRGTSLTIQCQVDSQVTMMFWYRQQPGQSLTLIATANQGSEATYESGFVIDKFPISRPNLTFSTLTVSNMSPEDSSIYLCSANQRSSFFGNGTRLTVT.

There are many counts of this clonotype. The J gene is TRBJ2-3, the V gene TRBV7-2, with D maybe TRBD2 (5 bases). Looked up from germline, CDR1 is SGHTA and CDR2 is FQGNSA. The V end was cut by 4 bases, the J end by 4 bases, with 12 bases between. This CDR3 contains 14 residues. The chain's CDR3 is CASSSYRGSDTQYF. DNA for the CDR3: TGTGCCAGCAGCTCATACAGAGGGTCAGATACGCAGTATTTT. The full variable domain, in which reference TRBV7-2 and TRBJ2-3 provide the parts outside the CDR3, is GAGVSQSPSNKVTEKGKDVELRCDPISGHTALYWYRQSLGQGLEFLIYFQGNSAPDKSGLPSDRFSAERTGGSVSTLTIQRTQQEDSAVYLCASSSYRGSDTQYFGPGTRLTVL.

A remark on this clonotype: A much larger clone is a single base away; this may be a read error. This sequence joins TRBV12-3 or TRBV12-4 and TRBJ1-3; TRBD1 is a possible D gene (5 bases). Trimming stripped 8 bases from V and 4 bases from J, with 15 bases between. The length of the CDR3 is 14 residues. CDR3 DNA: TGTGCCAGCGGTGCGGGGGGATGGGGAAACACCATATATTTT. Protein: CASGAGGWGNTIYF.

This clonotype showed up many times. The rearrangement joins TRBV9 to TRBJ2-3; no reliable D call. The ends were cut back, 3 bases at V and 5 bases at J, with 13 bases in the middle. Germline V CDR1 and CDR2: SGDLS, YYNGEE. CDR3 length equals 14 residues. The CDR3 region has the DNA TGTGCCAGCAGCGAGGTAGGGAACGAAGATACGCAGTATTTT. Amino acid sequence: CASSEVGNEDTQYF.